The clone carrying this T cell receptor (beta chain) was picked up a small number of times. The target antigen is unknown. These data are taken from a study of vaccination effects on CD4 cells after COVID-19. Turning to the study itself: Peptides at approximately 10 ug/ml and IL-2 at 10 IU/ml were added to 1.5 million to 2 million PBMC per well.

Following 10 days of culture, CD4+ T cells were isolated. All study participants received two doses of BNT162b2 or mRNA-1273 vaccine. No vaccinee had earlier SARS-CoV-2 infection, and nucleocapsid antibodies were negative. It was on days 3 and 7 that half the medium was replaced with IL-2 medium. Germline-derived CDR1 and CDR2 are SGHTA and FQGNSA. This CDR3 contains 13 residues. V gave up 5 bases and J gave up 4 bases, with 9 bases separating them. Notes on the study in general: The vaccine-induced clones of healthy vaccinees included only 1 of 255 that cross-reacted with common cold coronaviruses.

Clones were sequenced by immunoSEQ multiplex PCR, and TCRdb holds only the in-frame ones, with some missing. The profile shows tens of thousands of clones, around 70% of them singletons. The TCR sequence derives from a human donor who received a COVID-19 vaccine. The source was CD4+ T cells from PBMCs cultured without peptide, collected after COVID-19 vaccination. The chain combines TRBV7-2 with TRBJ1-3; D gene unclear. The CDR3 coding sequence is TGTGCCAGCAGCCCCAGGCCCGGAAACACCATATATTTT. Protein sequence: CASSPRPGNTIYF.